The present T cell receptor beta chain was sequenced within a study of beta chain features in type 1 diabetes. Whole-study results and caveats: All four CD4+ subsets from Type 1 diabetes patients carried moderately but significantly shorter TCRB CDR3s. The similarity of naive, central memory and Treg TCRB repertoires appeared greater among patients than among healthy donors.

This CDR3 has 16 amino acids. CDR1 and CDR2 from the germline V gene are SNHLY and FYNNEI. V was clipped by 5 bases and J by 0 bases; unmatched bases: 6. This clone was counted only a few times. Its matching antigen is unknown. As every portion of the isolated RNA was reverse transcribed, the sequencing read expressed TCRB transcripts. TCRdb's table, derived via immunoSEQ multiplex PCR, lists solely in-frame clones and lacks some. The repertoire includes hundreds of thousands of clones, around 15% of them detected once, and about 0.02% sits in the top ten. Every single donor gave one heparinised blood draw, and these averaged about 116 mL.

The rearrangement uses TRBV2 and TRBJ2-3; 9 nucleotides agree with TRBD2. The receptor was derived from a man between 18 and 29 years old with type 1 diabetes. The source material was naive CD4+ T cells from blood. CDR3: CASSPRLAESTDTQYF. The CDR3 nucleotides read TGTGCCAGCAGTCCTCGACTAGCGGAGAGCACAGATACGCAGTATTTT.